A single sample is the source of the 11 T cell receptor beta chains below, sequenced in a study of siplizumab effects on memory and regulatory T cells. TCRdb's table, derived via immunoSEQ multiplex PCR, lists solely in-frame clones and lacks some. The sample carries fewer than 60,000 clones, 93% recorded once. The sequencing sample was made of CD8+ T cells sorted from blood. The receptors stem from a human donor in good health.

The V and J genes are TRBV11-2 and TRBJ2-1; 7 nucleotides agree with TRBD2. This CDR3 spans 12 amino acids. Germline V gene data show CDR1 as SGHAT and CDR2 as FQNNGV. Trimming cost V 4 bases and J 7 bases; bases outside gene matches: 1. The CDR3 spells CASSSGGNEQFF. CDR3 DNA sequence: TGTGCCAGCAGCTCCGGGGGGAATGAGCAGTTCTTC.

This chain uses TRBV29-1 with TRBJ1-2; no firm D call. From germline, CDR1 is SQVTM and CDR2 ANQGSEA. Trimming took 3 bases from V and 4 from J, leaving 3 bases between them. The CDR3 loop spans 10 amino acids. This CDR3 is CSVDSYGYTF. CDR3 nucleotides: TGCAGCGTTGACAGCTATGGCTACACCTTC.

The J gene is TRBJ2-7, the V gene TRBV2; 7 bases are shared with TRBD1. The V segment lost 6 bases and the J segment 7 bases; nucleotides outside the gene matches: 6. Germline V gene sequence: CDR1 SNHLY, CDR2 FYNNEI. The length of the CDR3 is 12 residues. The chain's CDR3 is CASRKQGREQYF. DNA for the CDR3: TGTGCCAGCAGAAAACAGGGGCGGGAGCAGTACTTC.

V is TRBV5-8 and J is TRBJ1-3; D not resolved. This CDR3 spans 13 amino acids. V lost 0 bases, J lost 15 bases, and 16 bases lay in between. In germline, CDR1 is SGHTS, CDR2 YDEGEE. The CDR3, as DNA: TGTGCCAGCAGCTTGGGTCGGTTGGATCTGGCATATTTT. Encoded protein: CASSLGRLDLAYF.

The chain uses TRBV19 and TRBJ1-2; D is undetermined. With 5 bases removed from V and 2 bases from J, the gap between germline ends came to 12 bases. Germline V gene lookup returns CDR1 LNHDA and CDR2 SQIVND (reference sequence). This CDR3 has 14 residues. The chain's CDR3 is CASSPRVGNYGYTF. The CDR3 region has the DNA TGTGCCAGTAGTCCCCGGGTAGGGAACTATGGCTACACCTTC.

This clone occurred a few times. J is TRBJ2-2 and V is TRBV29-1; TRBD2 agrees at 7 bases. This CDR3 comprises 13 residues. V shed 3 bases, J shed 7 bases, and the junction held 5 bases outside the gene matches. Germline V lookup: CDR1 SQVTM, CDR2 ANQGSEA. The CDR3, as DNA: TGCAGCGTTGAGGGAGGGGAGAGCGGGGAGCTGTTTTTT. Protein: CSVEGGESGELFF.

The CDR3 here is CASSARDRTEAFF. The CDR3 DNA sequence: TGTGCCAGTAGTGCCCGGGACAGAACTGAAGCTTTCTTT. The chain employs TRBV19 and TRBJ1-1; 7 nucleotides align to TRBD1. Germline-derived CDR1 and CDR2 are LNHDA and SQIVND (reference sequence). V was clipped by 5 bases and J by 5 bases; unmatched bases: 5. This CDR3 comprises 13 residues.

The CDR3, as DNA: TGTGCCAGCAGTTTGATGGCGGGAGTATATAGGAATGAGCAGTTCTTC. The encoded protein is CASSLMAGVYRNEQFF. The chain links TRBV27 to TRBJ2-1; TRBD2 agrees at 7 bases. Germline loops: CDR1 MNHEY, CDR2 SMNVEV (reference sequence). The CDR3 is made up of 16 amino acids. Trimming took 3 bases from V and 7 from J; bases not matched to a gene: 12.

The chain joins TRBV7-9 to TRBJ2-2; TRBD2 matches at 10 bases. The V segment lost 2 bases and the J segment 6 bases; nucleotides outside the gene matches: 6. CDR3 length equals 16 residues. In germline, CDR1 is SEHNR, CDR2 FQNEAQ (reference sequence). The CDR3 region is CASSLLAGDLAGELFF. The CDR3 DNA follows: TGTGCCAGCAGCTTACTAGCGGGAGACTTGGCCGGGGAGCTGTTTTTT.

This chain links TRBV28 with TRBJ2-7; D unclear. The germline CDR1 and CDR2 sequences are MDHEN and SYDVKM. Trimming took 8 bases from V and 3 from J, leaving 14 bases between them. The CDR3 sequence is 13 residues long. In DNA form, the CDR3 reads TGTGCCAGCCTCGCAAGCACAAGCTACGAGCAGTACTTC. Encoded protein: CASLASTSYEQYF.

The chain joins TRBV6-1 to TRBJ2-7; 7 bases line up with TRBD2. This CDR3 has 15 residues. V lost 2 bases and J lost 0; bases outside the gene matches: 4. Per the germline V gene, CDR1 is MNHNS and CDR2 is SASEGT. CDR3 sequence: CASSERGEGSYEQYF. Here the CDR3 DNA reads TGTGCCAGCAGTGAACGGGGGGAGGGCTCCTACGAGCAGTACTTC.